This T cell receptor beta chain comes out of a study of OX40 agonist ivuxolimab in advanced cancers. About the research overall: An anti-OX40 (CD134) antibody with agonistic activity, ivuxolimab, was administered to patients. The group had a mean age of about 65 years, ranged from about 23 to 85, and was around 86% male.

The V gene's germline CDR1 is LNHNV and CDR2 YYDKDF (reference sequence). CDR3 size: 13 residues. V lost 3 bases and J 9 bases, leaving 11 bases between the germline ends. Some clones are missing from TCRdb's copy, which holds only in-frame ones; the method was immunoSEQ multiplex PCR. The sample yields 70,000 or so clones, roughly nine tenths seen once. The chain has TRBV15 and TRBJ2-2, with D possibly being TRBD1 (6 bases). The starting material was CD4+ or CD8+ T cells sorted from blood, obtained in a trial of the OX40 agonist ivuxolimab. The receptor comes from an adult with an advanced solid tumor such as melanoma, head and neck, liver or kidney cancer. The CDR3 is CATSRAGERELFF. DNA for the CDR3: TGTGCCACCAGCAGGGCAGGGGAGAGGGAGCTGTTTTTT.